The clone carrying this T cell receptor beta chain was counted many times. Its antigen is not known. The read ends 3 residues shy of where the CDR3 ends; the end is completed using the germline J gene. The sample comes from a study of T cell clonality in common variable immunodeficiency. Aged roughly 9 to 64 years, CVID subjects averaged about 39 years old. Caucasian heritage predominated among both patients and controls. CVID subjects were neither ill nor on immunomodulatory or immunosuppressive medication at sampling. General study points: The cause of increased CVID clonality remains unclear without subpopulation sequencing. Fewer deletions and N-nucleotide insertions were reportedly seen in common variable immunodeficiency TCR beta sequences.

Sequenced by immunoSEQ multiplex PCR; TCRdb stores in-frame clones only, minus some. This sample comprises about 23,000 clones, none seen once only. This CDR3 region has 15 residues. The J segment lost 4 bases and the V segment lost 2 bases, leaving 7 bases of the junction unmatched. Germline lookup yields CDR1 SGHTA and CDR2 FQGTGA. The rearrangement joins TRBV7-3 to TRBJ2-5, with 7 positions matching TRBD2. The sequence was collected from a human donor with common variable immunodeficiency. Sequences were obtained from peripheral blood mononuclear cells. The covered CDR3 bases are TGTGCCAGCAGCTTACAAGCGGGGTTACGAGAGACC. This gives the protein CASSLQAGLRET. The CDR3 in full is CASSLQAGLRETQYF.